These T cell receptor beta chains were read from a single sample in a study of cytomegalovirus exposure and HLA in healthy donors. The data were produced by immunoSEQ multiplex PCR, yet TCRdb's version contains in-frame clones alone and is incomplete. The sample records over 150,000 clones, about four fifths being singletons. The sample taken for sequencing was PBMCs. Source of these receptors: a man aged 30-40 years in good health and CMV-seropositive. The CDR3 runs from the conserved cysteine through the conserved F or W. A D gene is named only where the DNA matches it firmly. Only part of the rows carry a size: once, few, many, or a class if the clone is expanded.

j_call d_call clone_size v_call cdr3_nt cdr3_aa
TRBJ2-7 NA NA TRBV21-1 TGTGCCAGCAGCATATCCGGGACAGGGGCTTACGAGCAGTACTTC CASSISGTGAYEQYF
TRBJ2-5 TRBD1 NA TRBV28 TGTGCCAGCAGTTTTCGGTTCGCAGGGGGCACGGAGACCCAGTACTTC CASSFRFAGGTETQYF
TRBJ2-3 NA NA TRBV5-1 TGCGCCAGCAGCTTGGACGGCGGAACCAGCACAGATACGCAGTATTTT CASSLDGGTSTDTQYF
TRBJ1-2 NA NA TRBV6-6 TGTGCCAGCAGTTCTCGGACAGCCCTAATCTATGGCTACACCTTC CASSSRTALIYGYTF
TRBJ2-2 TRBD1 NA TRBV11-2 TGTGCCAGCAGCATACGGGACAGGGGAAACACCGGGGAGCTGTTTTTT CASSIRDRGNTGELFF
TRBJ2-3 TRBD1 NA TRBV11-2 TGTGCCAGCAGCTCACACCGGGACAGGGTGACAGATACGCAGTATTTT CASSSHRDRVTDTQYF
TRBJ2-5 TRBD1 NA TRBV6-5 TGTGCCAGCGGACGACAGGGGGCGGAAGAGACCCAGTACTTC CASGRQGAEETQYF
TRBJ1-2 TRBD1 NA TRBV10-2 TGCGCCAGCAGTGACCGTACCACAGGGGGCGCGGAAGGCTACACCTTC CASSDRTTGGAEGYTF
TRBJ2-1 TRBD1 NA TRBV13 TGTGCCAGCAGCCAAGGACAGGGGTGGGACAATGAGCAGTTCTTC CASSQGQGWDNEQFF
TRBJ1-3 NA NA TRBV30 TGTGCCTGGAGTGCCCCGTCAGAGGCGGGAAACACCATATATTTT CAWSAPSEAGNTIYF
TRBJ2-3 NA few TRBV5-6 TGTGCCAGCAGCTTCCAGTCCACAGATACGCAGTATTTT CASSFQSTDTQYF
TRBJ1-4 NA NA TRBV6-5 TGTGCCAGCAGTCGTATGGGACGGACTAATGAAAAGCTGTTTTTT CASSRMGRTNEKLFF
TRBJ2-1 NA once TRBV6-6 TGTGCCAGCAGGTCGACTGTCTACAATGAGCAGTTCTTC CASRSTVYNEQFF
TRBJ1-2 TRBD1 NA TRBV27 TGTGCCAGCAGTTTAACTACAGGGGGCGACTATGGCTACACCTTC CASSLTTGGDYGYTF
TRBJ1-1 NA NA TRBV28 TGTGCCAGCAGTTTCCGTGAAGCTTTCTTT CASSFREAFF
TRBJ2-1 TRBD1 once TRBV7-3 TGTGCCAGCAGCTTAAGTAGGACAGGCGTGAGCTCCTACAATGAGCAGTTCTTC CASSLSRTGVSSYNEQFF
TRBJ2-2 TRBD2 NA TRBV5-1 TGCGCCAGCAGCTTAGCGGGAGGCGGTGGGACCGGGGAGCTGTTTTTT CASSLAGGGGTGELFF
TRBJ1-1 NA NA TRBV5-1 TGCGCCAGCAGCCCGGTGGGGGGGAGCACTGAAGCTTTCTTT CASSPVGGSTEAFF
TRBJ1-4 NA NA TRBV19 TGTGCCAGTAGTCCAAGGGGGTTAGGAACTGAAAAACTGTTTTTT CASSPRGLGTEKLFF
TRBJ1-2 NA NA TRBV7-2 TGTGCCAGCAGCTTAGAAGTTAGCCGGGGCTACACCTTC CASSLEVSRGYTF
TRBJ2-1 TRBD2 few TRBV27 TGTGCCAGCAGTGACCCGGGGAGGGCAGGAAATGAGCAGTTCTTC CASSDPGRAGNEQFF
TRBJ1-2 NA NA TRBV27 TGTGCCAGCAGTTTAGGGCCCCCGGGACTCAACTATGGCTACACCTTC CASSLGPPGLNYGYTF
TRBJ2-7 NA NA TRBV9 TGTGCCAGCAGCGAGGGGGCCGGGACTCAAATCGGCTACGAGCAGTACTTC CASSEGAGTQIGYEQYF
TRBJ2-1 TRBD1 NA TRBV5-1 TGCGCCAGCAGCTTAGAGACAGGGGGCTTCAGCTCCTACAATGAGCAGTTCTTC CASSLETGGFSSYNEQFF
TRBJ2-7 NA NA TRBV2 TGTGCCGCCGTGAGTGGAGGGGGCCGAACAGGCTACGAGCAGTACTTC CAAVSGGGRTGYEQYF
TRBJ2-5 NA NA TRBV5-1 TGCGCCAGCACCCAGGGGTATGGGAGAGAGACCCAGTACTTC CASTQGYGRETQYF
TRBJ2-1 TRBD2 NA TRBV10-3 TGTGCCATCAGTGAGACAGGACTAGCGGGAAGTGAGCAGTTCTTC CAISETGLAGSEQFF
TRBJ2-7 NA NA TRBV7-2 TGTGCCAGCAGCTTAGTAATGGCAGGGAAAAACGAGCAGTACTTC CASSLVMAGKNEQYF
TRBJ2-1 TRBD1 NA TRBV5-1 TGCGCCAGCAGCCAGGACAGGGTCTACAATGAGCAGTTCTTC CASSQDRVYNEQFF
TRBJ1-5 TRBD1 NA TRBV19 TGTGCCAGTAGTATGGGGAGGACAGGGGATCAGCCCCAGCATTTT CASSMGRTGDQPQHF
TRBJ2-1 NA NA TRBV30 TGTGCCTGGAGTGTAAACAGCTACAATGAGCAGTTCTTC CAWSVNSYNEQFF
TRBJ2-1 NA NA TRBV29-1 TGCAGCGTTGAACCAGGTGTTGGCAATGAGCAGTTCTTC CSVEPGVGNEQFF
TRBJ1-2 NA NA TRBV5-1 TGCGCCAGCAGCTTGTTACAGAACTATGGCTACACCTTC CASSLLQNYGYTF
TRBJ2-2 TRBD1 NA TRBV4-1 TGCGCCAGCAGCCAGGACCCGGGACAGCAGAACACCGGGGAGCTGTTTTTT CASSQDPGQQNTGELFF
TRBJ1-4 TRBD1 NA TRBV4-1 TGCGCCAGCAGCCAAGGGCCAGGGGGCTTCGAAAAACTGTTTTTT CASSQGPGGFEKLFF
TRBJ1-2 NA few TRBV7-9 TGTGCCAGCAGACTCGGACAGCCTGAAACTGATGGCTACACCTTC CASRLGQPETDGYTF
TRBJ1-3 NA NA TRBV19 TGTGCCAGTAGTATGAAATCGAGGAACACCATATATTTT CASSMKSRNTIYF
TRBJ2-7 TRBD1 NA TRBV5-1 TGCGCCAGCTCAAACCCGGGACAGGGGGCTTACGAGCAGTACTTC CASSNPGQGAYEQYF
TRBJ1-1 NA NA TRBV5-1 TGCGCCAGCGCCTCGGGGGGGCAGAACACTGAAGCTTTCTTT CASASGGQNTEAFF
TRBJ2-7 TRBD1 NA TRBV6-5 TGTGCCAGCAGGCAGACCGGGACAGGACCCTACGAGCAGTACTTC CASRQTGTGPYEQYF
TRBJ1-3 NA NA TRBV25-1 TGTGCCAGCAGTGGAGGCTCTTTAAACACCATATATTTT CASSGGSLNTIYF
TRBJ1-2 NA NA TRBV30 TGTGCCTGGAAACAGAGCGGCTACACCTTC CAWKQSGYTF
TRBJ2-1 TRBD2 NA TRBV19 TGTGCCAGTAGTATGAGTCTAGCGGTATACAATGAGCAGTTCTTC CASSMSLAVYNEQFF
TRBJ1-3 TRBD1 NA TRBV19 TGTGCCAGTAGTGCTATGACAGGGGAAGCTGGAAACACCATATATTTT CASSAMTGEAGNTIYF
TRBJ2-7 TRBD1 NA TRBV25-1 TGTGCCAGCAGCCTAGCCAGGGGGCCGGGGTACGAGCAGTACTTC CASSLARGPGYEQYF
TRBJ2-3 NA NA TRBV5-8 TGTGCCAGCAGCACCCGGGGCACAGATACGCAGTATTTT CASSTRGTDTQYF
TRBJ2-7 NA NA TRBV5-1 TGCGCCAGCAGCTTGGCGGTAGCGGCCTCCTACGAGCAGTACTTC CASSLAVAASYEQYF
TRBJ1-1 NA NA TRBV7-6 TGTGCCAGCAGCCTAGCCCCAGGGCTACCGAACACTGAAGCTTTCTTT CASSLAPGLPNTEAFF
TRBJ2-5 TRBD2 NA TRBV5-5 TGTGCCAGCAGCTTTAGCGGGACTACGTACCAAGAGACCCAGTACTTC CASSFSGTTYQETQYF
TRBJ1-2 NA NA TRBV29-1 TGCAGCGCTGCCAATATTCGACAGGCCGAAGCTAACTATGGCTACACCTTC CSAANIRQAEANYGYTF